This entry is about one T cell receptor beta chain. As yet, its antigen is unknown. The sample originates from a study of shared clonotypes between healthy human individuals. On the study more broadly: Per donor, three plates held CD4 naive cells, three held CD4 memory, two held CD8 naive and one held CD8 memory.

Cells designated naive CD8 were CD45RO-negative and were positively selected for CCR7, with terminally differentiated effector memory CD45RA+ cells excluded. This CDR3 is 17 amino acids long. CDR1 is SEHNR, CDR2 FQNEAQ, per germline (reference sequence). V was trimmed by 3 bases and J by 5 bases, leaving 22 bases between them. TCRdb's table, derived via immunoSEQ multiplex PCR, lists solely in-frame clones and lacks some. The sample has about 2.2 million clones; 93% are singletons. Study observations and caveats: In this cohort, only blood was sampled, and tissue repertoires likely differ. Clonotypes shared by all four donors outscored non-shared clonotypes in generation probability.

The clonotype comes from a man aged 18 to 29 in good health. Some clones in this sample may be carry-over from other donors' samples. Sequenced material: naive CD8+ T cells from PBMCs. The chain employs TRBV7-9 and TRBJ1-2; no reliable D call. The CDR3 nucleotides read TGTGCCAGCAGCTTGGACGCCGTCGAAGCTACGTATTATGGCTACACCTTC. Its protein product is CASSLDAVEATYYGYTF.